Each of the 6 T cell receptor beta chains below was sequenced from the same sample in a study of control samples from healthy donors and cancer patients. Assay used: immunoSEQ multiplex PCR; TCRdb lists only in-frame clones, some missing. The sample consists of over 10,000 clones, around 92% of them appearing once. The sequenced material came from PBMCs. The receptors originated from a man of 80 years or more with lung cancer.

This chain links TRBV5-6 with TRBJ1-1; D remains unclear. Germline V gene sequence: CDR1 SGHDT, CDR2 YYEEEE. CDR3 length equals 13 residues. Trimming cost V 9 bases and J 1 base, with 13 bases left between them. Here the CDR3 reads CATSFGQNTEAFF. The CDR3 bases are TGTGCCACCTCCTTTGGGCAGAACACTGAAGCTTTCTTT.

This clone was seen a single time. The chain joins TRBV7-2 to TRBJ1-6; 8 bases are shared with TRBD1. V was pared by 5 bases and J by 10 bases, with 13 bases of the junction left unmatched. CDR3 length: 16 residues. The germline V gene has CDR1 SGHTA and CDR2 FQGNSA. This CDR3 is CASSPHRTGQSSPLHF. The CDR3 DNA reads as TGTGCCAGCAGCCCTCATCGGACAGGGCAATCCTCACCCCTCCACTTT.

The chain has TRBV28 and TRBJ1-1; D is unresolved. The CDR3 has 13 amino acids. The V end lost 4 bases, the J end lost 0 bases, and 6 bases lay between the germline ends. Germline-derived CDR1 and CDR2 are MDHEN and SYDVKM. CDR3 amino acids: CASSSQVNTEAFF. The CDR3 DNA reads TGTGCCAGCAGTTCTCAGGTGAACACTGAAGCTTTCTTT.

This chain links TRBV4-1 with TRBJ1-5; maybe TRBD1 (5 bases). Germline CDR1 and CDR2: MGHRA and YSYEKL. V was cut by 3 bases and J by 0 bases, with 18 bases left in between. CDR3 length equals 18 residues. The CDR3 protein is CASSHTAGAADSNQPQHF. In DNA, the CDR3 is TGCGCCAGCAGCCATACTGCTGGGGCCGCCGATAGCAATCAGCCCCAGCATTTT.

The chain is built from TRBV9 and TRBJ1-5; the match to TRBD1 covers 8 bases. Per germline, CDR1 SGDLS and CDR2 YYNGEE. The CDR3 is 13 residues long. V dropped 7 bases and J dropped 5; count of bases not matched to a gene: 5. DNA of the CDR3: TGTGCCAGCGGGGAGACAGGGGATCAGCCCCAGCATTTT. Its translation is CASGETGDQPQHF.

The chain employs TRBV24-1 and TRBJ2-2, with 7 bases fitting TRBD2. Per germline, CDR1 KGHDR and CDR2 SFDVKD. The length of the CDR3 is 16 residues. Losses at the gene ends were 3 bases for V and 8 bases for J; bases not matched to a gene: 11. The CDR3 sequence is CATSDPTAGPSGELFF. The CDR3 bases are TGTGCCACCAGTGATCCCACAGCGGGGCCTTCTGGGGAGCTGTTTTTT.